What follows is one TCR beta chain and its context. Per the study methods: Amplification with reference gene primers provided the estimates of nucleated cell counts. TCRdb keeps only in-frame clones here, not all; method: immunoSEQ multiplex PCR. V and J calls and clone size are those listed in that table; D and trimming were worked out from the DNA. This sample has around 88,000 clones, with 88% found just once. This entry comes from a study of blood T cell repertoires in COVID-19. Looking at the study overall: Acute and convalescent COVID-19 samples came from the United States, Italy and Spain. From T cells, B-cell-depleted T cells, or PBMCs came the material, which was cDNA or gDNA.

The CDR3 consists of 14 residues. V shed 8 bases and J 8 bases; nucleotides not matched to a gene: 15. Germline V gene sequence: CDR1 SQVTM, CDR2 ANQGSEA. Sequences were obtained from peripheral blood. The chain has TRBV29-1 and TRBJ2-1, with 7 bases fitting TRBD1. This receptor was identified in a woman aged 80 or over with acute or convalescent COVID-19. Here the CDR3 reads CSFKPPGTADEQFF. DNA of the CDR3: TGCAGCTTCAAGCCCCCCGGGACAGCGGATGAGCAGTTCTTC.